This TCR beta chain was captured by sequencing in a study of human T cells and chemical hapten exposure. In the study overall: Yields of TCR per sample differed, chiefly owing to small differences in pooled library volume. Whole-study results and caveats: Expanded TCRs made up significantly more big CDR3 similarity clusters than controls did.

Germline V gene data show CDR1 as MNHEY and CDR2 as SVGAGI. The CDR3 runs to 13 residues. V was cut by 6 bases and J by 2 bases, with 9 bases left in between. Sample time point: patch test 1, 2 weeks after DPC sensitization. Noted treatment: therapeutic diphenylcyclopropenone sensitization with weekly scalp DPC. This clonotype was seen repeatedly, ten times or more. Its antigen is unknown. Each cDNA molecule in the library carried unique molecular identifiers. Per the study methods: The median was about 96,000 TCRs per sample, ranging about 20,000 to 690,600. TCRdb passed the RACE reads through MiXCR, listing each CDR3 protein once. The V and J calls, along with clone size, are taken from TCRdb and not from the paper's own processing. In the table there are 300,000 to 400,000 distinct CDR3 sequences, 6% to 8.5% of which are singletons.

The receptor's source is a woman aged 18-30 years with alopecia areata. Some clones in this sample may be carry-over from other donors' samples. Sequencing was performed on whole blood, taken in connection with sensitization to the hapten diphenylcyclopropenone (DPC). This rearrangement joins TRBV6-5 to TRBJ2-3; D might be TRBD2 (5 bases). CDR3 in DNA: TGTGCCAGCAGGCCGGGGATCACAGATACGCAGTATTTT. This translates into CASRPGITDTQYF.